What follows are 18 T cell receptor beta chains derived from one specimen sequenced in a study of identical twins. TCRdb re-called the 5' RACE reads with MiXCR, one entry per CDR3 protein. Of 750,000 to 950,000 distinct CDR3 sequences detected, 12% appear once; the ten largest clones hold around 1.5%. These data were likewise used in another study, on yellow fever vaccine responses in identical twins.

The sample taken for sequencing was PBMCs. The receptors here all came from a woman aged 18 to 35 in good health.

This clonotype was counted between two and nine times. V gene TRBV6-1 combines with J gene TRBJ2-3; 7 nucleotides match TRBD1. The CDR3 sequence is 14 residues long. Germline V gene lookup returns CDR1 MNHNS and CDR2 SASEGT. Trimming removed 5 bases from V and 7 bases from J; junction bases left unmatched: 9. The CDR3 DNA follows: TGTGCCAGCAGTCTGACAGGGCAACCCAATACGCAGTATTTT. Its translation: CASSLTGQPNTQYF.

This clonotype showed up just a few times. The missing conserved phenylalanine or tryptophan at the end of this CDR3 makes a read error likely. Because the CDR3's place on the DNA is in doubt, the DNA is left out and the CDR3 is given as listed by TCRdb. The chain employs TRBV11-2 and TRBJ2-7; the table calls TRBD2, which could not be checked here. The CDR3 totals 14 residues, both ends included. In germline, CDR1 is SGHAT, CDR2 FQNNGV. CDR3 loop: CASSSPGLAGVQAY.

The chain has TRBV11-3 and TRBJ2-1; 7 positions match TRBD1. CDR1 is SGHNT and CDR2 is YENEEA in the germline V gene. J lost 7 bases, V lost 4 bases, and 4 bases had no gene match. The CDR3 runs to 13 residues. The CDR3 sequence is CASSSGQPNEQFF. The DNA of the CDR3 is TGTGCCAGCAGCTCGGGACAGCCAAATGAGCAGTTCTTC.

The rearrangement uses TRBV3-1 and TRBJ2-7, with D perhaps TRBD1 or TRBD2 (5 bases each). The CDR3 runs 14 residues. Germline values: CDR1 LGHDT, CDR2 YNNKEL (reference sequence). Trimming removed 0 bases at V and 4 bases at J, with 10 bases between. CDR3 residues: CASSQDGTAYEQYV. The CDR3 nucleotides are TGTGCCAGCAGCCAAGATGGGACCGCGTACGAGCAGTACGTC.

This clonotype appeared a few times. The V gene is TRBV3-1, the J gene TRBJ2-2; tentatively, D is TRBD1 (5 bases). CDR1 and CDR2 from the germline V gene are LGHDT and YNNKEL (reference sequence). V was trimmed by 0 bases and J by 2 bases, leaving 10 bases between them. The CDR3 sequence is 16 residues long. CDR3 sequence (DNA): TGTGCCAGCAGCCAAGAGTGGGGCTACAACACCGGGGAGCTGTTTTTT. This gives the protein CASSQEWGYNTGELFF.

V usage is TRBV3-1 and J usage is TRBJ1-6; D unclear. This CDR3 contains 12 residues. With 8 bases removed from V and 7 bases from J, the gap between germline ends came to 9 bases. Germline V gene lookup returns CDR1 LGHDT and CDR2 YNNKEL (reference sequence). Here the CDR3 reads CASRNINSPLHF. DNA for the CDR3: TGTGCCAGCCGAAACATAAATTCACCCCTCCACTTT.

This chain links TRBV3-1 with TRBJ1-5; TRBD1 is a possible D gene (6 bases). CDR1 LGHDT and CDR2 YNNKEL come from the germline V gene (reference sequence). Trimming left V 7 bases short and J 0 bases short, with 10 bases between. This CDR3 contains 14 residues. CDR3 loop: CASTTGFSNQPQHF. For the CDR3, the DNA is TGTGCCAGCACTACAGGGTTTAGCAATCAGCCCCAGCATTTT. The whole variable domain, filled in from reference TRBV3-1 and TRBJ1-5, reads DTAVSQTPKYLVTQMGNDKSIKCEQNLGHDTMYWYKQDSKKFLKIMFSYNNKELIINETVPNRFSPKSPDKAHLNLHINSLELGDSAVYFCASTTGFSNQPQHFGDGTRLSIL.

This clonotype was observed a few times. For the CDR3, the DNA is TGCGCCAGCAGGTGGGAGCCCCCCAATGAGCAGTTCTTC. Protein sequence: CASRWEPPNEQFF. The chain carries TRBV5-1 and TRBJ2-1; the D gene is possibly TRBD2 (5 bases). Germline CDR1 is SGHRS and CDR2 is YFSETQ. With 5 bases removed from V and 6 bases from J, the gap between germline ends came to 12 bases. This CDR3 is 13 amino acids long. The full variable domain, in which reference TRBV5-1 and TRBJ2-1 provide the parts outside the CDR3, is KAGVTQTPRYLIKTRGQQVTLSCSPISGHRSVSWYQQTPGQGLQFLFEYFSETQRNKGNFPGRFSGRQFSNSRSEMNVSTLELGDSALYLCASRWEPPNEQFFGPGTRLTVL.

J is TRBJ2-3 and V is TRBV5-1, with D unresolved. CDR1 SGHRS and CDR2 YFSETQ come from the germline V gene. CDR3 size: 14 residues. Trimming took 0 bases from V and 9 from J, leaving 14 bases between them. In nucleotides, the CDR3 is TGCGCCAGCAGCTTGGGTACAGCTCAGCAAACGCAGTATTTT. Its protein is CASSLGTAQQTQYF.

This clonotype was recorded many times. The chain joins TRBV2 to TRBJ2-1; TRBD1 agrees at 8 bases. Germline trimming cut 3 bases from V and 5 bases from J; bases unmatched to any gene: 9. CDR1 and CDR2 from the germline V gene are SNHLY and FYNNEI. The CDR3 sequence is 16 residues long. CDR3 amino acids: CASSDPGGQVNNEQFF. The CDR3 nucleotides are TGTGCCAGCAGTGACCCCGGGGGACAGGTAAACAATGAGCAGTTCTTC.

This chain links TRBV2 with TRBJ2-1; tentatively, D is TRBD2 (6 bases). Germline V CDR1 and CDR2: SNHLY, FYNNEI. V was trimmed by 7 bases and J by 10 bases, leaving 17 bases between them. The CDR3 is 13 amino acids. CDR3 protein: CASNGIVAGEQFF. The CDR3 DNA reads as TGTGCCAGCAACGGAATCGTTGCGGGAGAGCAGTTCTTC.

In its sample, this clonotype was seen a few times. The V and J genes are TRBV27 and TRBJ1-1, with TRBD1 identical over 7 bases. Germline loops: CDR1 MNHEY, CDR2 SMNVEV (reference sequence). This CDR3 has 15 residues. Germline trimming cut 4 bases from V and 4 bases from J; bases unmatched to any gene: 9. CDR3 nucleotide sequence: TGTGCCAGCAGTTCCAACGTATACAGGGGCACTGAAGCTTTCTTT. It specifies CASSSNVYRGTEAFF.

This chain connects TRBV2 to TRBJ2-7, with D possibly TRBD2 on 5 matching bases. The germline V gene encodes CDR1 SNHLY and CDR2 FYNNEI. Trimming removed 4 bases at V and 5 bases at J, with 27 bases between. This CDR3 contains 18 residues. The chain's CDR3 is CASSVSDSSLFGLDEQYF. The CDR3, as DNA: TGTGCCAGCAGTGTCTCGGACTCTTCCCTGTTTGGGTTAGACGAGCAGTACTTC.

V is TRBV6-5 and J is TRBJ2-3; D ambiguous. Germline V CDR1 and CDR2: MNHEY, SVGAGI. The V and J ends lost 3 bases and 2 bases respectively, with 12 bases between them. The CDR3 runs 15 residues. This chain's CDR3 is CASSYSRAPTDTQYF. CDR3 sequence (DNA): TGTGCCAGCAGTTATAGTCGGGCCCCCACAGATACGCAGTATTTT.

There are a few counts of this clonotype. The CDR3 here is CASSSRTSGRALGTGELFF. CDR3 bases: TGTGCCAGCAGCTCCCGGACTAGCGGGAGGGCCCTCGGCACCGGGGAGCTGTTTTTT. The rearrangement links TRBV11-2 to TRBJ2-2; the match to TRBD2 covers 15 bases. The CDR3 has 19 amino acids. V lost 4 bases, J lost 4 bases, and 10 bases stayed unmatched. The germline V gene has CDR1 SGHAT and CDR2 FQNNGV.

This clonotype was counted between two and nine times. The chain couples TRBV7-8 to TRBJ1-6, with D perhaps TRBD1 (5 bases). Germline values: CDR1 SGHVS, CDR2 FQNEAQ. Trimming took 5 bases from V and 8 from J, leaving 10 bases between them. The CDR3 contains 13 residues. Written as DNA, the CDR3 is TGTGCCAGCAGCCAGTGGGGCGATTCACCCCTCCACTTT. Amino acids: CASSQWGDSPLHF.

V and J are TRBV20-1 and TRBJ1-1, with D possibly matching TRBD1 (5 bases). CDR3 length: 13 amino acids. The germline gives CDR1 DFQATT, CDR2 SNEGSKA (reference sequence). V lost 1 base to trimming and J lost 6 bases, with 12 bases between them. This CDR3 is CSARADTGAEAFF. CDR3 bases: TGCAGTGCTAGAGCGGACACAGGCGCTGAAGCTTTCTTT.

As concerns this clonotype: A read error may produce the germline difference seen at one junction end. This chain connects TRBV12-3 or TRBV12-4 to TRBJ2-1; D is undetermined. This CDR3 contains 15 residues. This CDR3 is CASSLQGSLRGERFF. CDR3 nucleotide sequence: TGTGCCAGCAGTTTACAAGGAAGTCTGCGAGGTGAGCGGTTCTTC.